One TCR beta chain is described in this entry. Its specificity is unknown. This sample was included in a study of shared clonotypes between healthy human individuals. Across the whole study: Each donor had three CD4 naive, three CD4 memory, two CD8 naive and one CD8 memory plate.

This table comes from immunoSEQ multiplex PCR, and its TCRdb copy is limited to in-frame clones, with some not included. This sample has approximately 530,000 clones, with around 95% found just once. Findings and caveats of the study: Four donors shared about 4.5% of their naive CD4 clonotypes.

J was trimmed by 4 bases and V by 6 bases; bases with no gene match: 5. CDR1 LNHDA and CDR2 SQIVND come from the germline V gene (reference sequence). CDR3 length equals 14 residues. The receptor comes from a woman between 25 and 40 years old in good health. This chain joins TRBV19 and TRBJ1-3, with 8 bases aligning to TRBD1. The sample taken for sequencing was naive CD4+ T cells sorted from blood. Subset reported: CD45RA+ positively selected. The CDR3 loop is CASSDRGFGNTIYF. The CDR3 region has the DNA TGTGCCAGTAGCGACAGGGGCTTCGGAAACACCATATATTTT.